These 30 T cell receptor beta chains were all obtained from the same sample, sequenced in a study of T cell responses to AZD1222 COVID-19 vaccine. Generated by immunoSEQ multiplex PCR, the TCRdb table keeps only in-frame clones and is missing some. The sample includes 120,000 to 150,000 clones, around 91% of them seen just once. The input for sequencing was peripheral blood, taken on day 0 of AZD1222 vaccination. The source of these receptors is an adult in good health.

This chain uses TRBV6-7 with TRBJ2-7; tentatively, D is TRBD1 (6 bases). TRBV6-7 is assigned to the ORF class and has an uncertain function. V dropped 7 bases and J dropped 0 bases, with 19 bases sitting between them. The length of the CDR3 is 16 residues. The CDR3 loop reads CASTGVNRETSYEQYF. The CDR3 DNA reads TGTGCCAGCACCGGGGTAAACAGGGAGACCTCCTACGAGCAGTACTTC.

The chain couples TRBV28 to TRBJ1-2, with D uncertain. Germline V lookup: CDR1 MDHEN, CDR2 SYDVKM. Trimming took 7 bases from V and 7 from J, leaving 13 bases between them. The CDR3 consists of 12 residues. This chain's CDR3 is CASIAGGVGYTF. The DNA for the CDR3 is TGTGCCAGCATAGCTGGCGGTGTTGGCTACACCTTC.

DNA of the CDR3: TGTGCCAGCAGTGCGGGACAAGGAAGAAATACGCAGTATTTT. Encoded protein: CASSAGQGRNTQYF. J is TRBJ2-3 and V is TRBV28; either TRBD1 or TRBD2 may fit D (6 bases each). CDR1 and CDR2 (germline): MDHEN, SYDVKM. The CDR3 totals 14 residues. Deletions cut 5 bases from V and 7 bases from J, with 16 bases between.

The chain is built from TRBV5-1 and TRBJ2-3; no definite D call. Trimming shortened V by 2 bases and J by 6 bases, and 16 bases separated the two germline ends. Germline loops: CDR1 SGHRS, CDR2 YFSETQ. This CDR3 has 15 residues. In nucleotides, the CDR3 is TGCGCCAGCAGCTTCCCGGGTCCCGAAGGGGATACGCAGTATTTT. This sequence encodes CASSFPGPEGDTQYF.

This chain joins TRBV5-6 and TRBJ1-1, with 12 bases matching TRBD1. Trimming at V came to 5 bases and at J to 2 bases, leaving 10 bases not matched to a gene. Germline CDR1 reads SGHDT; CDR2 reads YYEEEE. The CDR3 covers 17 residues. The CDR3 sequence: CASRYGTGGYSNTEAFF. CDR3 DNA sequence: TGTGCCAGCAGGTACGGGACAGGGGGCTACTCTAACACTGAAGCTTTCTTT.

CDR3 coding DNA: TGTGCCAGCAGTTACCCGGCAGGGGTGGCCGGGGAGCTGTTTTTT. Translated: CASSYPAGVAGELFF. V is TRBV6-2 or TRBV6-3 and J is TRBJ2-2; TRBD1 might be the D (6 bases). Trimming pared 2 bases from V and 6 bases from J, leaving 13 bases between. The CDR3 loop spans 15 amino acids. Germline V CDR1 and CDR2: MNHEY, SVGEGT.

The rearrangement joins TRBV7-6 to TRBJ2-3; possible D gene TRBD2, 6 bases. V was clipped by 1 base and J by 0 bases, with 11 bases between them. Germline-derived CDR1 and CDR2 are SGHVS and FNYEAQ. This CDR3 has 16 residues. This chain's CDR3 is CASSLEAGTSTDTQYF. CDR3 bases: TGTGCCAGCAGCTTAGAAGCGGGCACTAGCACAGATACGCAGTATTTT.

The genes are TRBV9 and TRBJ2-1, with D possibly being TRBD1 (6 bases). Trimming pared 0 bases from V and 0 bases from J, leaving 7 bases between. In germline, CDR1 is SGDLS, CDR2 YYNGEE. The CDR3 runs to 15 residues. Here the CDR3 reads CASSVEGGSYNEQFF. The CDR3 nucleotides are TGTGCCAGCAGCGTAGAAGGGGGCTCCTACAATGAGCAGTTCTTC.

The V call is TRBV28, the J call TRBJ2-7; a possible D gene is TRBD1 (7 bases). The CDR3 covers 13 residues. CDR1 and CDR2 from the germline V gene are MDHEN and SYDVKM. The V and J ends lost 6 bases and 6 bases respectively, with 15 bases between them. Written as DNA, the CDR3 is TGTGCCAGCAGACGACAGGGACTCGGCGAGCAGTACTTC. It encodes CASRRQGLGEQYF.

The V and J genes are TRBV5-1 and TRBJ2-1, with 9 bases identical to TRBD2. Germline CDR1 SGHRS, CDR2 YFSETQ. CDR3 size: 16 residues. Losses at the gene ends were 5 bases for V and 3 bases for J; bases not matched to a gene: 9. CDR3 DNA: TGCGCCAGCAGTTCCCATCTAGCGGGATTCTACAATGAGCAGTTCTTC. Translating gives CASSSHLAGFYNEQFF.

This rearrangement joins TRBV13 to TRBJ1-2; D might be TRBD1 (5 bases). The germline V gene encodes CDR1 PRHDT and CDR2 FYEKMQ (reference sequence). Trimming took 4 bases from V and 2 from J, leaving 14 bases between them. CDR3 length: 15 amino acids. CDR3 in DNA: TGTGCCAGCAGCTCAACGGACACTTGGAACTATGGCTACACCTTC. Translation gives CASSSTDTWNYGYTF.

The chain combines TRBV5-4 with TRBJ2-5, with D perhaps matching TRBD1 (6 bases). Deletions cut 0 bases from V and 1 base from J, with 7 bases between. The CDR3 loop spans 14 amino acids. CDR1 and CDR2 (germline): SGHNT, YYREEE (reference sequence). CDR3 nucleotides: TGTGCCAGCAGCTTGGGGACAGCCCAAGAGACCCAGTACTTC. As protein: CASSLGTAQETQYF.

The sample holds one count of this clone. The rearrangement joins TRBV3-1 (or the pseudogene TRBV3-2) to TRBJ2-2; no clear D. This CDR3 contains 16 residues. The V gene lost 1 base and the J gene lost 5 bases, with 14 bases spanning the gap. Per germline, CDR1 LGHDT and CDR2 YNNKEL (reference sequence). The CDR3 sequence is CASSQGLGRTTGELFF. Here the CDR3 DNA reads TGTGCCAGCAGCCAAGGTTTAGGAAGAACGACCGGGGAGCTGTTTTTT.

The gene calls are TRBV7-3 and TRBJ2-1; 7 bases align to TRBD1. CDR1 SGHTA and CDR2 FQGTGA come from the germline V gene. Trimming at V came to 4 bases and at J to 7 bases, leaving 7 bases not matched to a gene. This CDR3 is 14 amino acids long. This CDR3 reads CASSYRGILNEQFF. CDR3 bases: TGTGCCAGCAGCTACAGGGGTATCTTGAATGAGCAGTTCTTC.

This sequence joins TRBV25-1 and TRBJ1-4; no clear D gene. Trimming left V 3 bases short and J 7 bases short, with 18 bases between. CDR3 length equals 16 residues. CDR1 is MGHDK, CDR2 SYGVNS, per germline. The CDR3 coding sequence is TGTGCCAGCAGTGACTTCGACCGCGGAGTAGGTGAAAAACTGTTTTTT. Its protein product is CASSDFDRGVGEKLFF.

The chain couples TRBV6-5 to TRBJ2-7; 9 bases are shared with TRBD1. V dropped 3 bases and J dropped 5; count of bases not matched to a gene: 5. CDR1 is MNHEY, CDR2 SVGAGI, per germline. CDR3 length equals 14 residues. CDR3 region: CASSYSTGGDEQYF. DNA for the CDR3: TGTGCCAGCAGTTATTCGACAGGGGGAGACGAGCAGTACTTC.

This chain connects TRBV29-1 to TRBJ2-7, with 9 nucleotides matching TRBD1. Unmatched junction bases numbered 6, after V lost 5 bases and J lost 4 bases. The CDR3 covers 13 residues. Germline V gene lookup returns CDR1 SQVTM and CDR2 ANQGSEA. CDR3 amino acids: CSVRTGADYEQYF. CDR3 bases: TGCAGCGTTCGGACAGGGGCGGATTACGAGCAGTACTTC.

The V gene is TRBV28, the J gene TRBJ2-7; TRBD2 agrees at 16 bases. J lost 5 bases, V lost 3 bases, and 7 bases had no gene match. This CDR3 region has 17 residues. In germline, CDR1 is MDHEN, CDR2 SYDVKM. The chain's CDR3 is CASSLGLAGGRDDEQYF. The CDR3 DNA sequence: TGTGCCAGCAGTTTGGGACTAGCGGGAGGGAGGGACGACGAGCAGTACTTC.

The gene calls are TRBV7-3 and TRBJ2-3, with TRBD2 as a possible D gene (5 bases). With 4 bases removed from V and 5 bases from J, the gap between germline ends came to 16 bases. The CDR3 runs 15 residues. Per the germline V gene, CDR1 is SGHTA and CDR2 is FQGTGA. The CDR3 coding sequence is TGTGCCAGCAGCTCCGCCTTAAGCGGAAAAGATACGCAGTATTTT. Protein product: CASSSALSGKDTQYF.

The chain links TRBV14 to TRBJ2-2, with 8 bases identical to TRBD2. Unmatched junction bases numbered 7, after V lost 0 bases and J lost 4 bases. The germline V gene encodes CDR1 SGHDN and CDR2 FVKESK. The CDR3 is 17 residues long. CDR3 sequence reads: CASSQDWGLGATGELFF. As DNA, the CDR3 is TGTGCCAGCAGCCAAGATTGGGGACTAGGGGCCACCGGGGAGCTGTTTTTT.

The rearrangement uses TRBV11-1 and TRBJ2-2, with D possibly TRBD2 on 5 matching bases. The CDR3 has 16 residues. Trimming removed 2 bases from V and 4 bases from J, with 14 bases in between. From germline, CDR1 is SGHAT and CDR2 FQDESV (reference sequence). The CDR3 here is CASSLFSIGGTGELFF. CDR3 DNA sequence: TGTGCCAGCAGCTTATTTAGTATCGGAGGCACCGGGGAGCTGTTTTTT.

This chain connects TRBV14 to TRBJ2-7, with D perhaps matching TRBD2 (6 bases). The CDR3 spans 15 residues. The germline CDR1 and CDR2 sequences are SGHDN and FVKESK. The ends were cut back, 0 bases at V and 2 bases at J, with 11 bases in the middle. CDR3 sequence reads: CASSQERRGTYEQYF. DNA for the CDR3: TGTGCCAGCAGCCAAGAGAGGAGGGGAACCTACGAGCAGTACTTC. The entire variable domain, with the rest obtained from reference TRBV14 and TRBJ2-7, is as follows: EAGVTQFPSHSVIEKGQTVTLRCDPISGHDNLYWYRRVMGKEIKFLLHFVKESKQDESGMPNNRFLAERTGGTYSTLKVQPAELEDSGVYFCASSQERRGTYEQYFGPGTRLTVT.

The rearrangement joins TRBV6-5 to TRBJ1-4; possible D gene TRBD1, 6 bases. The CDR3 extends over 13 amino acids. V dropped 5 bases and J dropped 12 bases, with 16 bases sitting between them. Germline-derived CDR1 and CDR2 are MNHEY and SVGAGI. The CDR3 is CASSTTGTRELFF. CDR3 nucleotide sequence: TGTGCCAGCAGTACAACCGGGACAAGAGAACTGTTTTTT.

The V call is TRBV4-1, the J call TRBJ1-2; tentative D call: TRBD1 (5 bases). Trimming left V 4 bases short and J 5 bases short, with 17 bases between. The CDR3 contains 15 residues. Looked up from germline, CDR1 is MGHRA and CDR2 is YSYEKL. DNA of the CDR3: TGCGCCAGCAGCCCCAAGTCGGGGGGAGAATATGGCTACACCTTC. Translation: CASSPKSGGEYGYTF.

The rearrangement uses TRBV29-1 and TRBJ1-3; D is ambiguous. Germline V gene sequence: CDR1 SQVTM, CDR2 ANQGSEA. Trimming pared 0 bases from V and 4 bases from J, leaving 19 bases between. CDR3 length equals 17 residues. Here the CDR3 reads CSVEDVSWGSSGNTIYF. The DNA of the CDR3 is TGCAGCGTTGAAGATGTGAGCTGGGGAAGCAGCGGAAACACCATATATTTT.

V is TRBV5-5 and J is TRBJ2-3; D possibly matches TRBD1 or TRBD2 (5 bases each). Germline loops: CDR1 SGHKS, CDR2 YYEKEE (reference sequence). This CDR3 contains 13 residues. The V end was cut by 6 bases, the J end by 4 bases, with 12 bases between. Written as DNA, the CDR3 is TGTGCCAGCACGAGGGGATCGGCAGATACGCAGTATTTT. Encoded protein: CASTRGSADTQYF.

This rearrangement joins TRBV28 to TRBJ1-1, with 8 nucleotides matching TRBD1. Germline V lookup: CDR1 MDHEN, CDR2 SYDVKM. The CDR3 totals 15 residues. V dropped 6 bases and J dropped 1; count of bases not matched to a gene: 7. The CDR3 DNA sequence: TGTGCCAGCAGGAGCCCAGGGGGCTGGAACACTGAAGCTTTCTTT. Translating gives CASRSPGGWNTEAFF.

V and J are TRBV28 and TRBJ2-5; maybe TRBD2 (6 bases). V lost 6 bases and J 5 bases, leaving 16 bases between the germline ends. The germline V gene encodes CDR1 MDHEN and CDR2 SYDVKM. The CDR3 covers 14 residues. CDR3: CASSRPGRPETQYF. The CDR3 DNA reads as TGTGCCAGCAGCCGCCCCGGGAGACCCGAGACCCAGTACTTC.

V usage is TRBV18 and J usage is TRBJ2-3, with 11 bases identical to TRBD2. The CDR3 length is 16 residues. CDR1 is KGHSH and CDR2 is LQKENI in the germline V gene. Unmatched junction bases numbered 3, after V lost 3 bases and J lost 1 base. This CDR3 is CASSPKLAGGTDTQYF. For the CDR3, the DNA is TGTGCCAGCTCACCCAAACTAGCGGGGGGCACAGATACGCAGTATTTT.

The genes are TRBV6-5 and TRBJ1-1; no reliable D call. From germline, CDR1 is MNHEY and CDR2 SVGAGI. The CDR3 has 14 amino acids. Trimming pared 2 bases from V and 0 bases from J, leaving 7 bases between. The CDR3 DNA is TGTGCCAGCAGTTACGGCAGCGTGAACACTGAAGCTTTCTTT. This translates into CASSYGSVNTEAFF.